What follows are 3 T cell receptor beta chains derived from one specimen sequenced in a study of human T cells and chemical hapten exposure. TCRdb itself ran the RACE reads through MiXCR, one entry per CDR3 protein. This repertoire shows approximately 100,000 distinct CDR3 sequences, more than 10% found once; its top ten account for over 1.5%. Time point in this sample: pre-sensitization, week 0. Treatment here: therapeutic diphenylcyclopropenone sensitization with weekly scalp DPC. The sequencing here drew on whole blood, taken in connection with sensitization to the hapten diphenylcyclopropenone (DPC). The receptors here all came from a woman between 45 and 60 years old with alopecia areata. Some clones in this sample may be carry-over from other donors' samples.

This clonotype was observed a handful of times. This chain uses TRBV4-1 with TRBJ1-5, with 9 bases that match TRBD1. Germline CDR1 reads MGHRA; CDR2 reads YSYEKL. CDR3 length: 16 residues. V was pared by 3 bases and J by 6 bases, with 9 bases of the junction left unmatched. The CDR3 loop reads CASSHPGQGQSQPQHF. CDR3 nucleotides: TGCGCCAGCAGCCACCCGGGACAGGGCCAGAGTCAGCCCCAGCATTTT.

This clonotype was recorded a few times. CDR3 residues: CASSLVGASGGELFF. The CDR3 DNA follows: TGTGCCAGCAGCTTAGTCGGTGCGTCGGGCGGGGAGCTGTTTTTT. The J gene is TRBJ2-2, the V gene TRBV11-2; D is uncertain. V dropped 1 base and J dropped 7 bases, with 13 bases sitting between them. Germline-derived CDR1 and CDR2 are SGHAT and FQNNGV. The CDR3 has 15 amino acids.

This clonotype has just a few counts. The gene calls are TRBV7-9 and TRBJ1-5, with D unresolved. The germline gives CDR1 SEHNR, CDR2 FQNEAQ (reference sequence). The CDR3 extends over 13 amino acids. The V and J ends lost 4 bases and 3 bases respectively, with 7 bases between them. In DNA, the CDR3 is TGTGCCAGCAGCTCGTGGTCCAATCAGCCCCAGCATTTT. The encoded protein is CASSSWSNQPQHF.